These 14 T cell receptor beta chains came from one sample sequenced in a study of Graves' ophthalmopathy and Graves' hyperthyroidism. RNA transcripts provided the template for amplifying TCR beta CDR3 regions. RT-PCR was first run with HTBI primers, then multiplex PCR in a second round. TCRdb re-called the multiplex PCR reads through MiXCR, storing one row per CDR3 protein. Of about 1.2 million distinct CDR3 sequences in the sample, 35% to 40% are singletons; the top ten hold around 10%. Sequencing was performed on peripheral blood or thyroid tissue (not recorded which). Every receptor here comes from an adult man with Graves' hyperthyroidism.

As DNA, the CDR3 is TGCAGTGCTAGAATAGGTCGCGGACAGGGGACCGTCGGATCCCGCTTGAACACTGAAGCTTTCTTT. Amino acid sequence: CSARIGRGQGTVGSRLNTEAFF. The V gene is TRBV20-1, the J gene TRBJ1-1; 9 bases fit TRBD1. Germline lookup yields CDR1 DFQATT and CDR2 SNEGSKA (reference sequence). V trimming: 2 bases; J trimming: 0 bases; junction bases outside the gene matches: 25. This CDR3 is built from 22 residues.

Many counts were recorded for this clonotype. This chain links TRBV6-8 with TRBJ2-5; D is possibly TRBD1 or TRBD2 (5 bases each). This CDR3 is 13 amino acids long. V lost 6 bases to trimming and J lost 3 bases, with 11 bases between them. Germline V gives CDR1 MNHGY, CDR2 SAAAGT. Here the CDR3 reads CASRTRGEETQYF. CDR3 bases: TGTGCCAGCAGAACGAGGGGAGAAGAGACCCAGTACTTC.

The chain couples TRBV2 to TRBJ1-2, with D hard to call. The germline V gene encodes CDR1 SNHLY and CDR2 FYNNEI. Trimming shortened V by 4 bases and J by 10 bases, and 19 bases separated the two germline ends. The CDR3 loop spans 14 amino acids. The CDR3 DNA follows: TGTGCCAGCAGTGTTCTAGCGGGTGGGTCTCACTACACCTTC. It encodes CASSVLAGGSHYTF. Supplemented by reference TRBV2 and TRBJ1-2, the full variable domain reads EPEVTQTPSHQVTQMGQEVILRCVPISNHLYFYWYRQILGQKVEFLVSFYNNEISEKSEIFDDQFSVERPDGSNFTLKIRSTKLEDSAMYFCASSVLAGGSHYTFGSGTRLTVV.

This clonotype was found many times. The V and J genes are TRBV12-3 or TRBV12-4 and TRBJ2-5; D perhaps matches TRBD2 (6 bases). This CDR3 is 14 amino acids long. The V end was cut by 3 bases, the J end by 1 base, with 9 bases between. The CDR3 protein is CASSFGGTQETQYF. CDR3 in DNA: TGTGCCAGCAGTTTTGGCGGGACCCAAGAGACCCAGTACTTC.

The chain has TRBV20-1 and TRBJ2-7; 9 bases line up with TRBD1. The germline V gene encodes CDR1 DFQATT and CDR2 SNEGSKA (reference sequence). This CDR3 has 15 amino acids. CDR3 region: CSLTKRRDRAYEQYF. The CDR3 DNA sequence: TGCAGCCTCACTAAGAGAAGGGACAGGGCCTACGAGCAGTACTTC.

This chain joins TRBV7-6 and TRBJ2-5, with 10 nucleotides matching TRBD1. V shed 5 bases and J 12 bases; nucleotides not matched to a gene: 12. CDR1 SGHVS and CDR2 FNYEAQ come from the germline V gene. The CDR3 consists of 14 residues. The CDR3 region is CASSPQAGTGEEYF. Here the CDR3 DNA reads TGTGCCAGCAGCCCACAAGCCGGGACAGGGGAGGAGTACTTC. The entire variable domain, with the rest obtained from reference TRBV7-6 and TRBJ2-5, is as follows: GAGVSQSPRYKVTKRGQDVALRCDPISGHVSLYWYRQALGQGPEFLTYFNYEAQQDKSGLPNDRFSAERPEGSISTLTIQRTEQRDSAMYRCASSPQAGTGEEYFGPGTRLLVL.

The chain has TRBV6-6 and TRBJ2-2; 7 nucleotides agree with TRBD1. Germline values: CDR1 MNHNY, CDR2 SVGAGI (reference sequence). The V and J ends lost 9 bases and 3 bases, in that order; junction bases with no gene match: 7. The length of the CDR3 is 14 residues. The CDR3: CASQGGWDTGELFF. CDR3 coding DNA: TGTGCCAGTCAAGGGGGCTGGGACACCGGGGAGCTGTTTTTT.

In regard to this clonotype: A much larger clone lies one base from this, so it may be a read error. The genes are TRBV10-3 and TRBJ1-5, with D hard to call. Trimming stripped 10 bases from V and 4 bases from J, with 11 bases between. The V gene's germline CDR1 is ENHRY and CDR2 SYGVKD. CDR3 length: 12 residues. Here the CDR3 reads CATSPWNQPQHF. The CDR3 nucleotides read TGTGCCACCAGCCCCTGGAATCAGCCCCAGCATTTT.

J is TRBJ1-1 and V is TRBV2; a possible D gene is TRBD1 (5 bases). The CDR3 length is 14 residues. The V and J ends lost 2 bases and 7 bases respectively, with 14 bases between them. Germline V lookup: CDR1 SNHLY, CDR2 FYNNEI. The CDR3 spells CASSELRGGNEAFF. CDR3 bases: TGTGCCAGCAGTGAATTGCGCGGGGGTAATGAAGCTTTCTTT.

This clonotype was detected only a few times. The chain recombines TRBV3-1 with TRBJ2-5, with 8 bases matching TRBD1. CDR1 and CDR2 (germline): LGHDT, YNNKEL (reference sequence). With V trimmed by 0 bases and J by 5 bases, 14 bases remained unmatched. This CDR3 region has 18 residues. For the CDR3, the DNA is TGTGCCAGCAGCCAAGATAACATTGGGACAGGAGTTTCGGAGACCCAGTACTTC. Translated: CASSQDNIGTGVSETQYF.

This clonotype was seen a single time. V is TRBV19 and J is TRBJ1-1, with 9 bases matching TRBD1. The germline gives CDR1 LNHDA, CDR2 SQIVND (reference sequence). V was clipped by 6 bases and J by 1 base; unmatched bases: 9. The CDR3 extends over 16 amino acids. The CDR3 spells CASRKDRGGKNTEAFF. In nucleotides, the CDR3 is TGTGCCAGTAGAAAGGACAGGGGAGGAAAGAACACTGAAGCTTTCTTT.

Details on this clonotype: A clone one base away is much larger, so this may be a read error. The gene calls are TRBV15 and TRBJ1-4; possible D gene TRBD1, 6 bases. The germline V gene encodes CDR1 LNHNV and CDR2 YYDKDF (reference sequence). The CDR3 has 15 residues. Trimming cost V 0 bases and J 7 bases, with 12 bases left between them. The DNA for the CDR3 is TGTGCCACCAGCAGAGATCAGGGGAGGCTTGAAAAACTGTTTTTT. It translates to CATSRDQGRLEKLFF.

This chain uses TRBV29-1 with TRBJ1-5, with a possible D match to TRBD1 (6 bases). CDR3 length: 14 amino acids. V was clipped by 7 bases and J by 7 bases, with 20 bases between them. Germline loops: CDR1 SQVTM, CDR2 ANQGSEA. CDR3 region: CSGAGAGSGQPQHF. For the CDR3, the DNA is TGCAGCGGTGCAGGGGCGGGGTCAGGACAGCCCCAGCATTTT.

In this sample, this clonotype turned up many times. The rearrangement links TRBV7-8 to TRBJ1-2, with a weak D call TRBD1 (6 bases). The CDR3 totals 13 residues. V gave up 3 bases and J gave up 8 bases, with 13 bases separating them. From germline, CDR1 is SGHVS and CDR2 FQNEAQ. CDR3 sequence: CASSFTGLGGYTF. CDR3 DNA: TGTGCCAGCAGCTTTACAGGGTTAGGAGGCTACACCTTC.